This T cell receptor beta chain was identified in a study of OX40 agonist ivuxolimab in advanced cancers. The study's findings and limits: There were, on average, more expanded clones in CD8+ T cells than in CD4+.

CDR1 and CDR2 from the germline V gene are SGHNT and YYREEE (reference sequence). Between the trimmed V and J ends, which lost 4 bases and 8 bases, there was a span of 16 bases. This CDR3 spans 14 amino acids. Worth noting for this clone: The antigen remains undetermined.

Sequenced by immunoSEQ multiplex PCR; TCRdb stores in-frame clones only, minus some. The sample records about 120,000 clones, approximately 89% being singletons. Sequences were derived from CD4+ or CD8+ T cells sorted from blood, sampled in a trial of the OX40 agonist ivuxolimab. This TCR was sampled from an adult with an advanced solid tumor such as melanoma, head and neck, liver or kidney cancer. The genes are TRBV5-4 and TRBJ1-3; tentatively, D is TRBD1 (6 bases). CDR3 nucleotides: TGTGCCAGCAGCGTCGAAAGCAGGGGTGACACCATATATTTT. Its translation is CASSVESRGDTIYF. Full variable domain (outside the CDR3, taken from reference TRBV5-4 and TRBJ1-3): ETGVTQSPTHLIKTRGQQVTLRCSSQSGHNTVSWYQQALGQGPQFIFQYYREEENGRGNFPPRFSGLQFPNYSSELNVNALELDDSALYLCASSVESRGDTIYFGEGSWLTVV.